This T cell receptor (beta chain) was sequenced for a study of read filtering for tumor transcriptome and immune sequencing. The overall study: Per sample, TCR-region reads ranged about 3.5 to 11 million by IR-seq, about 80 to 1,400 by RNA-seq.

Trimming removed 2 bases from V and 0 bases from J, with 13 bases in between. The CDR3 runs to 17 residues. Per the germline V gene, CDR1 is MNHNY and CDR2 is SVGAGI (reference sequence). Molecular barcoded adaptors covering alpha/delta and beta/gamma chains were used on about 390 ng RNA. MiXCR, run by TCRdb on the reads, gives a single entry per CDR3 protein. The table includes roughly 67,000 distinct CDR3 sequences, around 20% detected once. This clonotype was seen repeatedly, ten times or more. Its antigen is currently unknown. Findings and limits, study-wide: IR-seq captured clonotypes deeper and more reliably than RNA-seq.

Sampling of bone marrow took place during active disease in every patient. The sequence derives from a donor aged 40 or older with multiple myeloma. The sequencing input was a population of CD138-negative cells sorted from bone marrow. The rearrangement links TRBV6-6 to TRBJ2-2; tentatively, D is TRBD1 (6 bases). CDR3 DNA: TGTGCCAGCAGTTACCTAGAGGGGGAACCGAACACCGGGGAGCTGTTTTTT. Amino acids: CASSYLEGEPNTGELFF.